The TCR beta chain described here comes from a study of blood T cell repertoires in COVID-19. The wider study: Material from acute and convalescent COVID-19 was sourced from the United States, Italy and Spain. T cells, B-cell-depleted T cells, or PBMCs provided the cDNA or gDNA that served as material.

The CDR3 has 12 amino acids. The V gene's germline CDR1 is SGDLS and CDR2 YYNGEE. The germline V and J ends were trimmed by 4 bases and 5 bases, with 7 bases remaining between them. Sequencing was performed with immunoSEQ multiplex PCR; in TCRdb, only in-frame clones are kept and a portion is missing. The sample lists approximately 300,000 clones; around 89% were seen once. V and J are TRBV9 and TRBJ2-1, with D perhaps matching TRBD1 (5 bases). This TCR was sampled from a man aged 35 to 55 with acute or convalescent COVID-19. The source material was peripheral blood. The CDR3 bases are TGTGCCAGCAGCTCAGGGCACAATGAGCAGTTCTTC. It is translated as CASSSGHNEQFF.